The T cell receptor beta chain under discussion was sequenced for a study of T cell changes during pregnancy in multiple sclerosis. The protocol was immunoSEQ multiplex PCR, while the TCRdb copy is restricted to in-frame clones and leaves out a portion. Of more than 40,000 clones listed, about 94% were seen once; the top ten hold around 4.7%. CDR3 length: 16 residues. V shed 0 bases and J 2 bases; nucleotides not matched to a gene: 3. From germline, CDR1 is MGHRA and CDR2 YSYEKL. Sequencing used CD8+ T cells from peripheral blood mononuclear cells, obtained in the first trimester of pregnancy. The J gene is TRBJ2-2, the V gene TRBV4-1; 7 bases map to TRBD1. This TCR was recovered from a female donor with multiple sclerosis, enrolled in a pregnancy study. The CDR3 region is CASSQEWTGNTGELFF. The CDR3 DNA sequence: TGCGCCAGCAGCCAAGAGTGGACAGGTAACACCGGGGAGCTGTTTTTT.